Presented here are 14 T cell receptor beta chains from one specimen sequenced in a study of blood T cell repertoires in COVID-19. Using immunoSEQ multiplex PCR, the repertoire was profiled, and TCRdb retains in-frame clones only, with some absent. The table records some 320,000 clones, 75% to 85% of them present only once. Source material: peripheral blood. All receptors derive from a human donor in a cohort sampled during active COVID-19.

The CDR3 DNA reads TGTGCCAGCAGACAAACTAGCGGGGGGGCAGATACGCAGTATTTT. Protein sequence: CASRQTSGGADTQYF. The chain couples TRBV6-5 to TRBJ2-3, with 13 bases lining up with TRBD2. From germline, CDR1 is MNHEY and CDR2 SVGAGI. After removal of 6 bases from V and 4 bases from J, the junction contained 4 bases not matched to a gene. The CDR3 extends over 15 amino acids.

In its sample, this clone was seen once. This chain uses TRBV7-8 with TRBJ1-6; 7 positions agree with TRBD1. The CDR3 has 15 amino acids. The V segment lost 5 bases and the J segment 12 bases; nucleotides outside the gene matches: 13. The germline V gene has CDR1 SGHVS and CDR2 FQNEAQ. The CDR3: CASSLPGQARGPLHF. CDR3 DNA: TGTGCCAGCAGCCTCCCCGGACAGGCCAGAGGACCCCTCCACTTT.

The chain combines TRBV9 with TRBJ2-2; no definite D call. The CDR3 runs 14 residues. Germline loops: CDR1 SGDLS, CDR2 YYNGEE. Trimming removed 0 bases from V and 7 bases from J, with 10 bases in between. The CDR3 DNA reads TGTGCCAGCAGCGTAGCGACTTCCATCGGGGAGCTGTTTTTT. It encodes CASSVATSIGELFF.

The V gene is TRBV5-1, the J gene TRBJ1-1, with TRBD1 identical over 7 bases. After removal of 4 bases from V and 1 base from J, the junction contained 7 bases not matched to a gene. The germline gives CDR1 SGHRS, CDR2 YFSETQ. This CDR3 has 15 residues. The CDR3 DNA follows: TGCGCCAGCAGCCTTAAACAGGGGTGGAACACTGAAGCTTTCTTT. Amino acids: CASSLKQGWNTEAFF. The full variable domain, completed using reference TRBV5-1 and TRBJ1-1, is KAGVTQTPRYLIKTRGQQVTLSCSPISGHRSVSWYQQTPGQGLQFLFEYFSETQRNKGNFPGRFSGRQFSNSRSEMNVSTLELGDSALYLCASSLKQGWNTEAFFGQGTRLTVV.

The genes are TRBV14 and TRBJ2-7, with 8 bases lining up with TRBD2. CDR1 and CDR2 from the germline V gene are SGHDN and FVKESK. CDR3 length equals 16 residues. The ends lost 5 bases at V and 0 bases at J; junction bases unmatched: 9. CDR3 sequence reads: CASSALPGLDSYEQYF. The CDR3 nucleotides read TGTGCCAGCAGCGCCTTGCCGGGACTAGACTCCTACGAGCAGTACTTC.

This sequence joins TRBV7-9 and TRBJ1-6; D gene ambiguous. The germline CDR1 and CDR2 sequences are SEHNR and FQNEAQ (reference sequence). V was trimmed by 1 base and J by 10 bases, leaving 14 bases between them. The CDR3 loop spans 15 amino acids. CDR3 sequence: CASSLGSLMGSPLHF. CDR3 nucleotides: TGTGCCAGCAGCTTAGGGTCCCTGATGGGCTCACCCCTCCACTTT.

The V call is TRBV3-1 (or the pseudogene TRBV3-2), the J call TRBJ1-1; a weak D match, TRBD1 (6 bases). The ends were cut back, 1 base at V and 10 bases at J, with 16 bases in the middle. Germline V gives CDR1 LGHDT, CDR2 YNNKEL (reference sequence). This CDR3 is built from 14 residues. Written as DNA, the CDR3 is TGTGCCAGCAGCCAAGCGGCGGGGGGCTTTGGAGCTTTCTTT. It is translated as CASSQAAGGFGAFF.

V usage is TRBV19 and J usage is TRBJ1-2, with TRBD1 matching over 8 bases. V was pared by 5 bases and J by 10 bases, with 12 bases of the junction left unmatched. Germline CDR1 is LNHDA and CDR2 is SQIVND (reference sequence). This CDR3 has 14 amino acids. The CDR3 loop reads CASSPMDRVEIYTF. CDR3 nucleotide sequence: TGTGCCAGTAGTCCGATGGACAGGGTTGAGATCTACACCTTC.

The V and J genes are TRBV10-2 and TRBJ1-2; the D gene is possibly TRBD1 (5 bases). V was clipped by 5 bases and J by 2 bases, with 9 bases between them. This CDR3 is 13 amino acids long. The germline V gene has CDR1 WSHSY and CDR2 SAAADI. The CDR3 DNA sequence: TGCGCCAGCAGTTCAGACAGAAACTATGGCTACACCTTC. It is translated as CASSSDRNYGYTF.

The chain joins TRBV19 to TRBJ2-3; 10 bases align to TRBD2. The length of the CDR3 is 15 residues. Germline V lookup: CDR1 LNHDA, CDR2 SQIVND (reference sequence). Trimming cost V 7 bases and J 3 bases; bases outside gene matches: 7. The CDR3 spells CASTRTSGVTDTQYF. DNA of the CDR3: TGTGCCAGTACCCGAACTAGCGGGGTGACAGATACGCAGTATTTT.

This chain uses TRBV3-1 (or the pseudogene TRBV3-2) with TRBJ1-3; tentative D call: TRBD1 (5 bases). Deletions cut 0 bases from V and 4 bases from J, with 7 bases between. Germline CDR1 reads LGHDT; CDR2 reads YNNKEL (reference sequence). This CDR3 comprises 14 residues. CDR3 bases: TGTGCCAGCAGCCAAGAACAGGTGGGAAACACCATATATTTT. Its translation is CASSQEQVGNTIYF.

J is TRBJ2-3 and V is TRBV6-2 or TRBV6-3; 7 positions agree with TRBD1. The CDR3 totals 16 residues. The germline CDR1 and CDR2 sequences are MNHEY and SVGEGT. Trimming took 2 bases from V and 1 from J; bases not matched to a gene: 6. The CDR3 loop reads CASSYLGGAGTDTQYF. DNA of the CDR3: TGTGCCAGCAGTTACCTAGGGGGCGCGGGCACAGATACGCAGTATTTT.

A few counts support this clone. CDR3 DNA sequence: TGTGCCAGCAGCTTGGTTCGAGGGACAGGTCGTTCACCCCTCCACTTT. This gives the protein CASSLVRGTGRSPLHF. The chain links TRBV5-8 to TRBJ1-6, with TRBD1 identical over 8 bases. V trimming: 0 bases; J trimming: 9 bases; junction bases outside the gene matches: 8. The CDR3 is made up of 16 amino acids. Germline V gives CDR1 SGHTS, CDR2 YDEGEE.

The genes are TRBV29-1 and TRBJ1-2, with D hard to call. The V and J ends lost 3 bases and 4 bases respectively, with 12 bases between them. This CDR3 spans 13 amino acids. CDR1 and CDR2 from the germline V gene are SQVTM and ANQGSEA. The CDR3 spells CSVDPVEGYGYTF. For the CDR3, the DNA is TGCAGCGTTGATCCGGTGGAGGGCTATGGCTACACCTTC.